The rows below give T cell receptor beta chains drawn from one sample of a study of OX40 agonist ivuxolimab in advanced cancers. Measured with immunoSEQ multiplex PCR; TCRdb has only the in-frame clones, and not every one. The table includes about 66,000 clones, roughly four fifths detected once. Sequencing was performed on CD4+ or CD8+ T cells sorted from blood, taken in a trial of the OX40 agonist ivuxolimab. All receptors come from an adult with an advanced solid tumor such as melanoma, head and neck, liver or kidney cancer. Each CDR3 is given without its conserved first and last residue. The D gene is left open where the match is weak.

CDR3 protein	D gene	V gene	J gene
ASSLDGDRARNTGELF	TRBD1	TRBV5-4	TRBJ2-2
ASSLENMADNEQF	-	TRBV7-2	TRBJ2-1
ASSMGTTQGQF	TRBD2	TRBV19	TRBJ2-1
SARDRDEQF	-	TRBV20-1	TRBJ2-1
SASRTSKAY	-	TRBV20-1	TRBJ2-3
ASSPQLGLASEQY	-	TRBV4-1	TRBJ2-7
ASSLQRGLTDTQY	TRBD2	TRBV5-1	TRBJ2-3
ASSLTAGPTDTQY	TRBD2	TRBV5-6	TRBJ2-3
ASSLMPRGVGEQY	-	TRBV7-2	TRBJ2-7
AWSASGSWQETQY	TRBD2	TRBV30	TRBJ2-5
ATASGTSNEKLF	-	TRBV6-5	TRBJ1-4
ASNDFAMRDRNTIY	-	TRBV11-2	TRBJ1-3
ASSRGAGGIYEQY	TRBD2	TRBV4-2	TRBJ2-7
ASSVKGPASGANVLT	-	TRBV10-1	TRBJ2-6
ASSLVEGPLF	-	TRBV7-9	TRBJ2-2
ASSPLPRSGLGETQY	-	TRBV18	TRBJ2-5
ASSLSPRTTYEQY	-	TRBV5-1	TRBJ2-7
ASQTGNTIY	-	TRBV10-2	TRBJ1-3
ASSEDRPYGYT	TRBD1	TRBV5-5	TRBJ1-2
ASTLTGGVFEQF	TRBD1	TRBV6-5	TRBJ2-1
ASSDGQPQH	-	TRBV2	TRBJ1-5
ASSPSQITSSYEQY	-	TRBV7-9	TRBJ2-7
ASSPLAGSSYNEQF	-	TRBV11-1	TRBJ2-1
ASSEGPGLAKNEQY	TRBD2	TRBV6-1	-
ASTAASGSRETQY	TRBD2	TRBV19	TRBJ2-5
AISESKPSGISGELF	TRBD2	TRBV10-3	TRBJ2-2
ASSVSGSGDNEQF	TRBD2	TRBV2	TRBJ2-1
ASSEAGVHNEQF	-	TRBV6-1	TRBJ2-1
ASSLLQETQY	-	TRBV5-1	TRBJ2-5
ASSWGDVSSYEQY	-	TRBV5-5	TRBJ2-7
ASRRTGDATEAF	TRBD1	TRBV5-8	TRBJ1-1
ASSHTALQLGRSPLH	-	TRBV28	TRBJ1-6
ASSVGDQETQY	-	TRBV19	TRBJ2-5
ASSLRWGTGDRTGELF	TRBD1	TRBV5-1	TRBJ2-2
ASSLVGGTSYEQY	-	TRBV7-9	TRBJ2-7
ASSTNLAGGPETQY	TRBD2	TRBV7-9	TRBJ2-5
ASSHRGANTEAF	-	TRBV19	TRBJ1-1
ASSDGVKGNYGYT	-	TRBV10-2	TRBJ1-2
ASSLGTGAQETQY	TRBD1	TRBV5-1	TRBJ2-5